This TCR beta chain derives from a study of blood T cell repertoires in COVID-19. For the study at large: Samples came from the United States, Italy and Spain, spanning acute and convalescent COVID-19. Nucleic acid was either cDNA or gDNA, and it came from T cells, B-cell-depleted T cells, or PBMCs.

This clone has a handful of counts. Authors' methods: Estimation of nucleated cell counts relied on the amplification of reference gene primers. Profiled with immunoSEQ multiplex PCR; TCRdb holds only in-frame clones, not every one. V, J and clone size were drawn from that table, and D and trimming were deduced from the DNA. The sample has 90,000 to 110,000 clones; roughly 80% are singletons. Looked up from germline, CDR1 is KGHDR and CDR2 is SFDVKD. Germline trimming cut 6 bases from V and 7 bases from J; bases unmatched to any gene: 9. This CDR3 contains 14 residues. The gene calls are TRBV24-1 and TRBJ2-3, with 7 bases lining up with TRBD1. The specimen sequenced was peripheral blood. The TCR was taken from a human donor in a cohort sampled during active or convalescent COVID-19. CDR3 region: CATSSLTGDHTQYF. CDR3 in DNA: TGTGCCACCAGTTCTCTAACAGGGGATCATACGCAGTATTTT.